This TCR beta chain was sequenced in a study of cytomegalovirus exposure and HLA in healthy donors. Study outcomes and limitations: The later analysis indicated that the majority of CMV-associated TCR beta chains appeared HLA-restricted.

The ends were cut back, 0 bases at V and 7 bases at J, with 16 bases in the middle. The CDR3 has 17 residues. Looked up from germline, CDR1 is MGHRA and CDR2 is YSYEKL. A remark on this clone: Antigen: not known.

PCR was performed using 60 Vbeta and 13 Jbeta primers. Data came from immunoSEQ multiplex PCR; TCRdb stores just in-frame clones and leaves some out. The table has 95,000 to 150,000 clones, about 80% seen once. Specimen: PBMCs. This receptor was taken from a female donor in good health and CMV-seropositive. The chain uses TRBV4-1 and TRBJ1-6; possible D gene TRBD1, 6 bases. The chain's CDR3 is CASSQDRAGRGNSPLHF. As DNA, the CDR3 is TGCGCCAGCAGCCAAGATCGGGCAGGTAGGGGGAATTCACCCCTCCACTTT.